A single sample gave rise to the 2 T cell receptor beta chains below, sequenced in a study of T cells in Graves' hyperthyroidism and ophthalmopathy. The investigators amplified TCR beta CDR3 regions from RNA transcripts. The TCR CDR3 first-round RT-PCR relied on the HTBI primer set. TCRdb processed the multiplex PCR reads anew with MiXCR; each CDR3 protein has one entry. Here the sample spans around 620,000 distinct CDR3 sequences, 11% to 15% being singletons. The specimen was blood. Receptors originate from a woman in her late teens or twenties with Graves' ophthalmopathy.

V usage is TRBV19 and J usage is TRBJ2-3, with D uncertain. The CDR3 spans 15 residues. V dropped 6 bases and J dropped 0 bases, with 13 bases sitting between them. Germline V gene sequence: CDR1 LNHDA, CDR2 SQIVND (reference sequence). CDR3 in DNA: TGTGCCAGTAGAAGACTTCAGTCTAGCACAGATACGCAGTATTTT. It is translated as CASRRLQSSTDTQYF.

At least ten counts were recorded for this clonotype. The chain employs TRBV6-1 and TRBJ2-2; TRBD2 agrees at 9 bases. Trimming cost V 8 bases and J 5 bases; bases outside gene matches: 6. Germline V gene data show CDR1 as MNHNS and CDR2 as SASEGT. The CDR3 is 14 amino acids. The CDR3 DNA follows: TGTGCCAGCCAAGCGGGAGGATGGACCGGGGAGCTGTTTTTT. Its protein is CASQAGGWTGELFF.